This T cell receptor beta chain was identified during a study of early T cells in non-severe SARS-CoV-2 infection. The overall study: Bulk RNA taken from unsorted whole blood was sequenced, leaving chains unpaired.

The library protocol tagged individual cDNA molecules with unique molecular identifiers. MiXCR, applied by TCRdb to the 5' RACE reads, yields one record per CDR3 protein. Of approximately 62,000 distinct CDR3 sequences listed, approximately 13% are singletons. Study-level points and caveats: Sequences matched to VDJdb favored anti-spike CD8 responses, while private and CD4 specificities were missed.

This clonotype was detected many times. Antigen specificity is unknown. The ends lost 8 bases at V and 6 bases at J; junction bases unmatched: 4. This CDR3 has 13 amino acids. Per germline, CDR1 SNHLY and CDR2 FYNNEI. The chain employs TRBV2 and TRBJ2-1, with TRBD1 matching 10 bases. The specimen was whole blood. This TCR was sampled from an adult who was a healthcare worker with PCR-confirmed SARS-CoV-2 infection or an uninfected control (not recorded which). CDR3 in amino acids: CASDRDRGNEQFF. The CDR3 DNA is TGTGCCAGCGACCGGGACAGGGGCAATGAGCAGTTCTTC.